The 23 T cell receptor beta chains below all came from one sample that was sequenced in a study of response to subunit inactivated influenza vaccine. TCRdb re-derived calls from the RT-PCR reads in MiXCR, one entry per CDR3 protein. The sample comprises about 780,000 distinct CDR3 sequences, about 18% of which are singletons, and roughly 10% rests with the top ten. Here the sequenced sample was PBMCs from blood, taken 4 to 6 days after vaccination. The receptors shown here come from a man aged 45-60 years who received an inactivated influenza vaccine.

The chain carries TRBV20-1 and TRBJ2-4, with 9 bases identical to TRBD2. The CDR3 consists of 16 residues. V was clipped by 7 bases and J by 3 bases; unmatched bases: 13. Germline V gene lookup returns CDR1 DFQATT and CDR2 SNEGSKA (reference sequence). CDR3 nucleotides: TGCAGTGGGCACAGACTCCAGACTAGCGGCAAAAACATTCAGTACTTC. It encodes CSGHRLQTSGKNIQYF.

The J gene is TRBJ2-7, the V gene TRBV7-9, with TRBD1 matching 9 bases. Trimming at V came to 2 bases and at J to 4 bases, leaving 12 bases not matched to a gene. The CDR3 contains 17 residues. The V gene's germline CDR1 is SEHNR and CDR2 FQNEAQ (reference sequence). CDR3 DNA: TGTGCCAGCAGCTTATCTTTGATCCGGGACAGGGTTTACGAGCAGTACTTC. Its translation is CASSLSLIRDRVYEQYF.

In regard to this clonotype: At one end, the junction sequence differs from germline, possibly due to a read error. This sequence joins TRBV20-1 and TRBJ2-1; weak D call: TRBD2 (5 bases). The CDR3 length is 13 residues. Germline loops: CDR1 DFQATT, CDR2 SNEGSKA (reference sequence). The CDR3 spells CSARSGPRKEEVF. The CDR3 bases are TGCAGTGCTAGGAGTGGACCGAGGAAGGAGGAGGTCTTC.

The chain couples TRBV11-2 to TRBJ2-3; 13 bases match TRBD2. The CDR3 is made up of 14 amino acids. V lost 3 bases to trimming and J lost 7 bases; unmatched junction nucleotides: 1. Germline lookup yields CDR1 SGHAT and CDR2 FQNNGV. The CDR3 is CASSLGLAGNTQYF. CDR3 DNA sequence: TGTGCCAGCAGCTTGGGACTAGCGGGGAATACGCAGTATTTT.

The chain combines TRBV7-8 with TRBJ2-7; 8 bases are a match to TRBD2. The CDR3 extends over 15 amino acids. The V segment lost 4 bases and the J segment 4 bases; nucleotides outside the gene matches: 9. CDR1 is SGHVS and CDR2 is FQNEAQ in the germline V gene. The CDR3 region is CASSSLAALTYEQYF. The CDR3 nucleotides are TGTGCCAGCAGCTCACTAGCGGCGTTAACTTACGAGCAGTACTTC.

This clonotype has a handful of counts. The chain uses TRBV5-5 and TRBJ1-4, with D unclear. The V gene lost 1 base and the J gene lost 0 bases, with 4 bases spanning the gap. Germline V CDR1 and CDR2: SGHKS, YYEKEE (reference sequence). The CDR3 contains 14 residues. The CDR3 DNA is TGTGCCAGCAGCTTGTACACAACTAATGAAAAACTGTTTTTT. Its translation: CASSLYTTNEKLFF.

This clonotype was detected only a few times. V and J are TRBV7-2 and TRBJ2-3; no definite D call. This CDR3 has 16 amino acids. Germline lookup yields CDR1 SGHTA and CDR2 FQGNSA. The V gene lost 0 bases and the J gene lost 9 bases, with 19 bases spanning the gap. The CDR3 DNA sequence: TGTGCCAGCAGCTTAGCGGCAGACCTCGTTCAGACGACGCAGTATTTT. This encodes CASSLAADLVQTTQYF.

The chain links TRBV20-1 to TRBJ2-3, with 11 bases aligning to TRBD2. The CDR3 consists of 16 residues. The ends lost 6 bases at V and 2 bases at J; junction bases unmatched: 10. From germline, CDR1 is DFQATT and CDR2 SNEGSKA (reference sequence). The CDR3 region has the DNA TGCAGTGCCACGGCCTTACTAGCGGGGGTCACAGATACGCAGTATTTT. Amino acids: CSATALLAGVTDTQYF.

This clonotype was seen a handful of times. The chain links TRBV5-6 to TRBJ2-1; D is unclear. V shed 4 bases and J shed 4 bases, with 15 bases lying between them. CDR3 length equals 15 residues. Germline CDR1 and CDR2: SGHDT and YYEEEE. The chain's CDR3 is CASSHPFGGYNEQFF. The CDR3 nucleotides read TGTGCCAGCAGCCATCCCTTTGGCGGATACAATGAGCAGTTCTTC.

The gene calls are TRBV4-2 and TRBJ1-4, with D possibly being TRBD1 (6 bases). V gave up 3 bases and J gave up 7 bases, with 15 bases separating them. The germline V gene has CDR1 LGHNA and CDR2 YNFKEQ. This CDR3 has 15 residues. CDR3: CASSHSKGGGEKLFF. CDR3 nucleotide sequence: TGTGCCAGCAGCCACTCAAAAGGGGGTGGTGAAAAACTGTTTTTT.

The DNA for the CDR3 is TGTGCCAGCAGCTTAACGGAACCTAGCGGGAGGACCCCATGGGAGGAGCAGTACTTC. As protein: CASSLTEPSGRTPWEEQYF. The chain has TRBV7-3 and TRBJ2-7; 11 bases line up with TRBD2. The germline V gene encodes CDR1 SGHTA and CDR2 FQGTGA. CDR3 length equals 19 residues. V was clipped by 0 bases and J by 7 bases; unmatched bases: 17. The entire variable domain, with the rest obtained from reference TRBV7-3 and TRBJ2-7, is as follows: GAGVSQTPSNKVTEKGKYVELRCDPISGHTALYWYRQSLGQGPEFLIYFQGTGAADDSGLPNDRFFAVRPEGSVSTLKIQRTERGDSAVYLCASSLTEPSGRTPWEEQYFGPGTRLTVT.

This clonotype was picked up a small number of times. This rearrangement joins TRBV20-1 to TRBJ2-7; no reliable D call. CDR3 length: 14 residues. Trimming left V 6 bases short and J 2 bases short, with 17 bases between. Germline V CDR1 and CDR2: DFQATT, SNEGSKA (reference sequence). CDR3 in DNA: TGCAGTGCCAATAAAGCAATTCCACCCTACGAGCAGTACTTC. Residues: CSANKAIPPYEQYF.

The J gene is TRBJ2-2, the V gene TRBV25-1; D is unresolved. Deletions cut 4 bases from V and 7 bases from J, with 16 bases between. The CDR3 loop spans 15 amino acids. Germline V gives CDR1 MGHDK, CDR2 SYGVNS. CDR3 protein: CASSAVGGLGGELFF. The CDR3 DNA sequence: TGTGCCAGCAGTGCCGTGGGTGGTCTTGGCGGGGAGCTGTTTTTT. Full variable domain (missing parts from reference TRBV25-1 and TRBJ2-2): EADIYQTPRYLVIGTGKKITLECSQTMGHDKMYWYQQDPGMELHLIHYSYGVNSTEKGDLSSESTVSRIRTEHFPLTLESARPSHTSQYLCASSAVGGLGGELFFGEGSRLTVL.

The chain employs TRBV3-1 and TRBJ1-1, with D possibly TRBD1 on 6 matching bases. Per the germline V gene, CDR1 is LGHDT and CDR2 is YNNKEL (reference sequence). Deletions cut 3 bases from V and 4 bases from J, with 12 bases between. The CDR3 has 14 residues. CDR3: CASSQGGRSTEAFF. CDR3 DNA sequence: TGTGCCAGCAGCCAGGGGGGGCGTAGCACTGAAGCTTTCTTT.

The chain has TRBV7-9 and TRBJ2-5; D is possibly TRBD1 (6 bases). This CDR3 is built from 12 residues. The germline gives CDR1 SEHNR, CDR2 FQNEAQ (reference sequence). Trimming removed 5 bases at V and 5 bases at J, with 9 bases between. The CDR3 nucleotides are TGTGCCAGCAGCGGACAGTTCGAGACCCAGTACTTC. It codes for CASSGQFETQYF.

The V and J genes are TRBV5-6 and TRBJ1-1, with no clear D. CDR3 size: 17 residues. V shed 0 bases and J shed 5 bases, with 20 bases lying between them. Germline CDR1 is SGHDT and CDR2 is YYEEEE. CDR3 sequence (DNA): TGTGCCAGCAGCTTGGAAAAATGGTTCACTGTAGATACTGAAGCTTTCTTT. It translates to CASSLEKWFTVDTEAFF.

In this sample, this clonotype turned up many times. This rearrangement joins TRBV7-2 to TRBJ2-3; 7 nucleotides line up with TRBD1. V dropped 5 bases and J dropped 4; count of bases not matched to a gene: 6. The CDR3 totals 14 residues. Germline CDR1 SGHTA, CDR2 FQGNSA. In DNA, the CDR3 is TGTGCCAGCAGCACCCGACAGGGCTCAGATACGCAGTATTTT. Translated, it gives CASSTRQGSDTQYF. The variable domain in full, with the rest retrieved from reference TRBV7-2 and TRBJ2-3, is GAGVSQSPSNKVTEKGKDVELRCDPISGHTALYWYRQSLGQGLEFLIYFQGNSAPDKSGLPSDRFSAERTGGSVSTLTIQRTQQEDSAVYLCASSTRQGSDTQYFGPGTRLTVL.

The chain carries TRBV20-1 and TRBJ2-7; D might be TRBD1 (5 bases). The CDR3 runs to 13 residues. CDR1 DFQATT and CDR2 SNEGSKA come from the germline V gene (reference sequence). V gave up 0 bases and J gave up 3 bases, with 9 bases separating them. CDR3 nucleotides: TGCAGTGCTAGAGACCAGGGCAGCTACGAGCAGTACTTC. Protein sequence: CSARDQGSYEQYF.

This chain connects TRBV27 to TRBJ2-3; the D gene is possibly TRBD2 (5 bases). V dropped 7 bases and J dropped 2 bases, with 13 bases sitting between them. Germline loops: CDR1 MNHEY, CDR2 SMNVEV (reference sequence). This CDR3 is built from 14 residues. In DNA, the CDR3 is TGTGCCAGCAACCGAGCGGATACCACAGATACGCAGTATTTT. Residues: CASNRADTTDTQYF.

This clonotype has at least ten counts. The rearrangement links TRBV28 to TRBJ1-1, with TRBD1 matching 7 bases. The CDR3 length is 14 residues. Germline CDR1 and CDR2: MDHEN and SYDVKM. J was trimmed by 1 base and V by 3 bases; bases with no gene match: 2. The CDR3 nucleotides are TGTGCCAGCAGTTTTGGGACAGCGAACACTGAAGCTTTCTTT. Its translation is CASSFGTANTEAFF.

The J gene is TRBJ2-2, the V gene TRBV2; D might be TRBD1 or TRBD2, each matching 5 bases. The ends were cut back, 0 bases at V and 7 bases at J, with 15 bases in the middle. Germline V gene sequence: CDR1 SNHLY, CDR2 FYNNEI. The CDR3 is 16 amino acids. CDR3 amino acids: CASSEALSGTGGELFF. The CDR3 nucleotides read TGTGCCAGCAGTGAAGCGCTTAGTGGGACGGGCGGGGAGCTGTTTTTT.

This clonotype was observed a handful of times. This chain uses TRBV7-9 with TRBJ1-3, with D unclear. Per the germline V gene, CDR1 is SEHNR and CDR2 is FQNEAQ (reference sequence). The V and J ends lost 5 bases and 3 bases respectively, with 11 bases between them. The CDR3 loop spans 14 amino acids. The CDR3, as DNA: TGTGCCAGCAGCGCATCGGGTTTTGGAAACACCATATATTTT. As protein: CASSASGFGNTIYF.

This sequence joins TRBV12-3 or TRBV12-4 and TRBJ2-1, with D possibly matching TRBD1 (6 bases). With 6 bases removed from V and 7 bases from J, the gap between germline ends came to 16 bases. The CDR3 is 14 residues long. DNA of the CDR3: TGTGCCAGCAGACATACGGGACAACATAATGAGCAGTTCTTC. It encodes CASRHTGQHNEQFF.